The source of this T cell receptor beta chain is a study of blood T cell repertoires in COVID-19. Background on the study: Sites in the United States, Italy and Spain provided acute and convalescent COVID-19 samples. Nucleic acid was either cDNA or gDNA, and it came from T cells, B-cell-depleted T cells, or PBMCs.

V lost 4 bases and J lost 7, with 17 bases in between. This CDR3 has 14 amino acids. Germline V gene data show CDR1 as SQVTM and CDR2 as ANQGSEA. Under the authors' procedure: Amplification with reference gene primers provided the estimates of nucleated cell counts. Repertoires were generated with immunoSEQ multiplex PCR, while TCRdb's copy carries only in-frame clones and drops some. The V and J calls and clone size come from that table; D and trimming were worked out from the DNA. The sample contains roughly 110,000 clones, more than 70% of which appear only once. The clonotype was recovered from a man between 65 and 85 years old with acute or convalescent COVID-19. The V and J genes are TRBV29-1 and TRBJ1-5, with D unclear. Sequencing was performed on peripheral blood. The CDR3 sequence: CSVVIGSGSQPQHF. The CDR3 region has the DNA TGCAGCGTTGTAATCGGGTCGGGAAGCCAGCCCCAGCATTTT.